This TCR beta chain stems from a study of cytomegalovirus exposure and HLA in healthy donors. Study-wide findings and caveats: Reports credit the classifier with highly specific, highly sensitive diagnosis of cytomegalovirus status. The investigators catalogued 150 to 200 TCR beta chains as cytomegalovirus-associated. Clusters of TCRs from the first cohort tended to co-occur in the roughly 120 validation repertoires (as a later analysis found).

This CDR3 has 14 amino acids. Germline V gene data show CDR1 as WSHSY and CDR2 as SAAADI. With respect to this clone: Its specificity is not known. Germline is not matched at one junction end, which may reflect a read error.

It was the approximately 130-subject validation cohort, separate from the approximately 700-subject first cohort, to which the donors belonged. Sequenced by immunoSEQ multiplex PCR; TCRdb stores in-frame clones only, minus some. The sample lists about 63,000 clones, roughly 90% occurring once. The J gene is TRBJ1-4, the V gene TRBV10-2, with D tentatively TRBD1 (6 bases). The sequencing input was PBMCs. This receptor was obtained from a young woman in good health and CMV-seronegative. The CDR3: CASSGQGQGEKLFF. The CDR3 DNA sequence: TGCGCCAGTAGTGGGCAGGGGCAAGGAGAAAAACTGTTTTTT.